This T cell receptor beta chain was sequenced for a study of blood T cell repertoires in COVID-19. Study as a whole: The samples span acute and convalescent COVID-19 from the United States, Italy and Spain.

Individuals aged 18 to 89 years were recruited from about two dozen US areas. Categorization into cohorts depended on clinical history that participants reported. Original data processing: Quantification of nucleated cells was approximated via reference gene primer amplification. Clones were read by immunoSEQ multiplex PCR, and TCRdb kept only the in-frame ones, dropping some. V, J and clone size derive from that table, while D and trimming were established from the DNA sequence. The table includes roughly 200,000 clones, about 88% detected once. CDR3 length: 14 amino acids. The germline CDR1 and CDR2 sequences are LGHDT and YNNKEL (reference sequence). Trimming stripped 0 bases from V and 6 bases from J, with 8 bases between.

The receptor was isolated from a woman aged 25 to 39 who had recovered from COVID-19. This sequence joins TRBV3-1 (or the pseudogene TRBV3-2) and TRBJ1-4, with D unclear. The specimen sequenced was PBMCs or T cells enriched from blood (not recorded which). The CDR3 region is CASSQDLRDEKLFF. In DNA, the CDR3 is TGTGCCAGCAGCCAAGATTTACGAGATGAAAAACTGTTTTTT.